This T cell receptor (beta chain) was documented in a study of response to subunit inactivated influenza vaccine. Study outcomes and limitations: The authors suggested that every seasonal influenza vaccination recruits few new T cells.

On this clonotype itself: Its cognate antigen is unknown.

Each CDR3 protein is one row after TCRdb ran MiXCR on the RT-PCR reads. This sample has roughly 650,000 distinct CDR3 sequences, with roughly 14% found just once. This CDR3 is built from 14 residues. V shed 3 bases and J shed 9 bases, with 16 bases lying between them. Per germline, CDR1 SGHRS and CDR2 YFSETQ. Material: PBMCs from blood, obtained less than 13 days after vaccination. V is TRBV5-1 and J is TRBJ2-1; the D gene is possibly TRBD1 (5 bases). The receptor comes from a man aged 45-65 years who received an inactivated influenza vaccine. The CDR3, as DNA: TGCGCCAGCAGCTACTCCCCACAGGACACTGAGCAGTTCTTC. Protein: CASSYSPQDTEQFF.